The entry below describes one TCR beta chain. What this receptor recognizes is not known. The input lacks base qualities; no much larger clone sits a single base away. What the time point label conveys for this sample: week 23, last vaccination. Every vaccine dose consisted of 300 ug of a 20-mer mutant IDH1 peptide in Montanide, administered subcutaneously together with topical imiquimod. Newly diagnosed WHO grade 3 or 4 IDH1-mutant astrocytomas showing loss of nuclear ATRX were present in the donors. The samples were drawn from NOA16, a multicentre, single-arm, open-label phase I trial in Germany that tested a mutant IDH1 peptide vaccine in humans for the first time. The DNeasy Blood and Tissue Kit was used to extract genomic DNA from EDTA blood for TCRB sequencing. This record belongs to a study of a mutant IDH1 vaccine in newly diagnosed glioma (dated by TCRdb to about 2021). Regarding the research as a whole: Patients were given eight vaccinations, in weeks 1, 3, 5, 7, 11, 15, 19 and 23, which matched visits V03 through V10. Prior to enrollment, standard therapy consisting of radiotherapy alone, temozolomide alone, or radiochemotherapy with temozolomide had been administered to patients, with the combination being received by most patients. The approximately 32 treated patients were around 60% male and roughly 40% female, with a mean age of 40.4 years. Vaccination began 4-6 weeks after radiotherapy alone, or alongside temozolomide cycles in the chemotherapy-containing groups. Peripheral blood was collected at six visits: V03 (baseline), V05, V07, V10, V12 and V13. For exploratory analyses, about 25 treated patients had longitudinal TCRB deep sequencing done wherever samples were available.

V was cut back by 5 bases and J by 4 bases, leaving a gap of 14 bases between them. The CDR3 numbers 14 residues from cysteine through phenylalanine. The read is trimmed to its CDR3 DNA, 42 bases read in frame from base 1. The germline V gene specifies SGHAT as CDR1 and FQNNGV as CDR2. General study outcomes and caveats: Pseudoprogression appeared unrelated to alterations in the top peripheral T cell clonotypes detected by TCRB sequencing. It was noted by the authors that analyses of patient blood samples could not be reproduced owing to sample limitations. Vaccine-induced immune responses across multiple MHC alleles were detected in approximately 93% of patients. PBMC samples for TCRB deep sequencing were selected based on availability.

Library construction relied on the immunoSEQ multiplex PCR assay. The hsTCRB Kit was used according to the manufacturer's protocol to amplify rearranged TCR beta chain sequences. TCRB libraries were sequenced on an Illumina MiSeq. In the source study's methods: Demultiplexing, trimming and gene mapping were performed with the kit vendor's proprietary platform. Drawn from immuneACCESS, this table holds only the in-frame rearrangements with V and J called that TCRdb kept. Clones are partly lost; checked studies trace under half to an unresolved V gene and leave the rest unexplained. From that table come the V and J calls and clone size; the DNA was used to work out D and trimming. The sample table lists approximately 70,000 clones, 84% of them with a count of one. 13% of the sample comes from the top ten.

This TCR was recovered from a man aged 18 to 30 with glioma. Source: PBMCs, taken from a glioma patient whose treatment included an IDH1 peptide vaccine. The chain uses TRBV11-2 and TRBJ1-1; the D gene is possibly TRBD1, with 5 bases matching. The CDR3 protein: CASSLGGGPTEAFF. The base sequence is TGTGCCAGCAGCCTTGGGGGGGGTCCCACTGAAGCTTTCTTT.